These 15 T cell receptor beta chains came from one sample sequenced in a study of T cell changes during pregnancy in multiple sclerosis. Sequencing was performed with immunoSEQ multiplex PCR; in TCRdb, only in-frame clones are kept and a portion is missing. The data hold tens of thousands of clones, with around 90% observed a single time. The sample in question was CD4+ T cells from peripheral blood mononuclear cells, obtained in the third trimester of pregnancy. These TCRs come from a female donor in good health, enrolled as a control in a pregnancy study.

The chain has TRBV18 and TRBJ1-1; possible D gene TRBD1, 6 bases. This CDR3 has 15 residues. The germline V gene has CDR1 KGHSH and CDR2 LQKENI. The V and J ends lost 1 base and 6 bases respectively, with 15 bases between them. The CDR3 sequence: CASSPLQDSKSEAFF. For the CDR3, the DNA is TGTGCCAGCTCACCACTCCAGGACAGTAAGTCTGAAGCTTTCTTT.

CDR3 protein: CASSLMSSGNNEQFF. The CDR3 DNA sequence: TGCGCCAGCAGCTTGATGTCTAGCGGAAACAATGAGCAGTTCTTC. The V gene is TRBV5-1, the J gene TRBJ2-1; 7 bases match TRBD2. Per the germline V gene, CDR1 is SGHRS and CDR2 is YFSETQ. This CDR3 has 15 amino acids. The junction had 6 bases not matched to a gene; V was cut back by 1 base and J by 5 bases. Combining the CDR3 with reference TRBV5-1 and TRBJ2-1 gives the whole variable domain KAGVTQTPRYLIKTRGQQVTLSCSPISGHRSVSWYQQTPGQGLQFLFEYFSETQRNKGNFPGRFSGRQFSNSRSEMNVSTLELGDSALYLCASSLMSSGNNEQFFGPGTRLTVL.

This chain joins TRBV11-3 and TRBJ2-3, with TRBD1 matching 8 bases. V was pared by 4 bases and J by 1 base, with 4 bases of the junction left unmatched. CDR1 and CDR2 from the germline V gene are SGHNT and YENEEA. This CDR3 region has 15 residues. The CDR3 coding sequence is TGTGCCAGCAGCTCACAGGGGGGTGGCACAGATACGCAGTATTTT. It encodes CASSSQGGGTDTQYF.

The chain carries TRBV6-6 and TRBJ1-1, with D perhaps matching TRBD1 (5 bases). V was shortened by 2 bases and J by 6 bases, with 13 bases between the two germline ends. Per the germline V gene, CDR1 is MNHNY and CDR2 is SVGAGI (reference sequence). This CDR3 has 14 residues. The CDR3: CASSYGATTPEAFF. The CDR3 coding sequence is TGTGCCAGCAGTTACGGGGCCACAACCCCTGAAGCTTTCTTT.

The chain has TRBV7-3 and TRBJ2-2; 8 bases are a match to TRBD2. CDR1 and CDR2 from the germline V gene are SGHTA and FQGTGA. J gave up 5 bases and V 4 bases, and 6 bases lay outside the gene matches. This CDR3 has 15 amino acids. CDR3: CASSSRGLDTGELFF. DNA for the CDR3: TGTGCCAGCAGCTCAAGGGGACTAGATACCGGGGAGCTGTTTTTT.

The chain recombines TRBV19 with TRBJ1-1, with D possibly matching TRBD1 (5 bases). The V end lost 4 bases, the J end lost 4 bases, and 16 bases lay between the germline ends. CDR1 LNHDA and CDR2 SQIVND come from the germline V gene (reference sequence). The CDR3 consists of 15 residues. Here the CDR3 reads CASSTGSEQFTEAFF. In DNA form, the CDR3 reads TGTGCCAGTAGTACAGGGTCAGAGCAGTTCACTGAAGCTTTCTTT. Looking up the rest from reference TRBV19 and TRBJ1-1 gives the full variable domain: DGGITQSPKYLFRKEGQNVTLSCEQNLNHDAMYWYRQDPGQGLRLIYYSQIVNDFQKGDIAEGYSVSREKKESFPLTVTSAQKNPTAFYLCASSTGSEQFTEAFFGQGTRLTVV.

The V call is TRBV14, the J call TRBJ2-1, with TRBD2 matching over 13 bases. Trimming removed 3 bases from V and 0 bases from J; junction bases left unmatched: 11. Germline V CDR1 and CDR2: SGHDN, FVKESK. This CDR3 contains 20 residues. CDR3 in DNA: TGTGCCAGCAGCCACCTGACTAGCGGGAGGTCCTTCAGCTCCTACAATGAGCAGTTCTTC. Translated, it gives CASSHLTSGRSFSSYNEQFF.

The chain joins TRBV9 to TRBJ1-1; no firm D call. V was clipped by 4 bases and J by 1 base, with 14 bases between them. This CDR3 has 15 amino acids. Germline CDR1 reads SGDLS; CDR2 reads YYNGEE. This CDR3 reads CASSPNPGRNTEAFF. CDR3 coding DNA: TGTGCCAGCAGCCCAAACCCCGGGAGGAACACTGAAGCTTTCTTT.

This chain links TRBV30 with TRBJ1-1; possible D gene TRBD1, 6 bases. Germline CDR1 reads GTSNPN; CDR2 reads SVGIG (reference sequence). The CDR3 has 13 amino acids. Trimming took off 1 base at V and 1 base at J, with 7 bases between the two ends. The CDR3 DNA follows: TGTGCCTGGAGTGGACAGGAGAACACTGAAGCTTTCTTT. This encodes CAWSGQENTEAFF.

The chain links TRBV9 to TRBJ2-3; 7 positions match TRBD1. CDR1 is SGDLS, CDR2 YYNGEE, per germline. This CDR3 has 15 residues. V lost 2 bases to trimming and J lost 0 bases; unmatched junction nucleotides: 3. CDR3 in amino acids: CASSVGTASTDTQYF. In DNA, the CDR3 is TGTGCCAGCAGCGTGGGGACAGCCAGCACAGATACGCAGTATTTT.

The chain has TRBV10-3 and TRBJ1-1; 7 nucleotides match TRBD1. V trimming: 5 bases; J trimming: 0 bases; junction bases outside the gene matches: 3. Looked up from germline, CDR1 is ENHRY and CDR2 is SYGVKD. The CDR3 has 14 amino acids. CDR3 nucleotide sequence: TGTGCCATCAGTCCGACAGGGATGAACACTGAAGCTTTCTTT. It specifies CAISPTGMNTEAFF.

The genes are TRBV2 and TRBJ1-6, with D perhaps matching TRBD1 (6 bases). CDR3 length equals 15 residues. V was shortened by 3 bases and J by 6 bases, with 12 bases between the two germline ends. Germline loops: CDR1 SNHLY, CDR2 FYNNEI. The DNA for the CDR3 is TGTGCCAGCAGTGAGAGGACAGCTACTAATTCACCCCTCCACTTT. Amino acid sequence: CASSERTATNSPLHF.

The chain links TRBV7-9 to TRBJ2-5; the match to TRBD1 covers 9 bases. The germline gives CDR1 SEHNR, CDR2 FQNEAQ (reference sequence). The length of the CDR3 is 15 residues. With V trimmed by 4 bases and J by 5 bases, 8 bases remained unmatched. CDR3 sequence reads: CASSWGTGTYETQYF. The CDR3 nucleotides read TGTGCCAGCAGCTGGGGGACAGGGACGTACGAGACCCAGTACTTC.

The CDR3 DNA follows: TGTGCCAGCAGTTTCACGGGGTCCCACTATGGCTACACCTTC. The encoded protein is CASSFTGSHYGYTF. The V gene is TRBV28, the J gene TRBJ1-2; D remains unclear. Trimming pared 3 bases from V and 3 bases from J, leaving 11 bases between. The CDR3 contains 14 residues. The germline V gene has CDR1 MDHEN and CDR2 SYDVKM.

The rearrangement joins TRBV2 to TRBJ2-6, with a weak D call TRBD1 (6 bases). The V end lost 10 bases, the J end lost 0 bases, and 22 bases lay between the germline ends. The CDR3 runs to 18 residues. Germline V gene sequence: CDR1 SNHLY, CDR2 FYNNEI. The CDR3 nucleotides read TGTGCCATACATCCAGGGACATTGCCCATCTCTGGGGCCAACGTCCTGACTTTC. Encoded protein: CAIHPGTLPISGANVLTF.